The TCR beta chain described here comes from a study of T cell responses to AZD1222 COVID-19 vaccine. General study results and limits: Clonal diversity may have been underestimated, and the donors were mostly white British, with more females than males.

This clone was counted once. Antigen specificity is unknown. TCRdb keeps only in-frame clones here, not all; method: immunoSEQ multiplex PCR. The sample carries 150,000 to 250,000 clones, approximately 93% recorded once. The clonotype was recovered from an adult who received the AZD1222 COVID-19 vaccine. Material: peripheral blood, obtained 28 days after the second AZD1222 dose.

DNA of the CDR3: TGCGCCAGCAGCTTGGGGACAGGGACTGGGGCCAACGTCCTGACTTTC. As protein: CASSLGTGTGANVLTF. This chain links TRBV5-1 with TRBJ2-6, with TRBD1 matching over 8 bases. V shed 0 bases, J shed 2 bases, and the junction held 1 base outside the gene matches. Germline CDR1 SGHRS, CDR2 YFSETQ. The CDR3 totals 16 residues.